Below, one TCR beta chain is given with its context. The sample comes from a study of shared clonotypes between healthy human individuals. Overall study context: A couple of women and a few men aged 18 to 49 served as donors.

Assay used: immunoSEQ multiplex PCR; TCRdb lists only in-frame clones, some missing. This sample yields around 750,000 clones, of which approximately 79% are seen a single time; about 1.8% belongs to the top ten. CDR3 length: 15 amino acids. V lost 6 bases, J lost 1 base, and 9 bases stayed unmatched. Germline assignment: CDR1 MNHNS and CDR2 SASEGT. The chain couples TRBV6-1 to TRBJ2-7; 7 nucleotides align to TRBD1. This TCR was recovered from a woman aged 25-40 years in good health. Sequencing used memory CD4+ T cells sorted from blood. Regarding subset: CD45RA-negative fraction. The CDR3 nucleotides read TGTGCCAGCAGACCTAGGGGGCTAGCATCCTACGAGCAGTACTTC. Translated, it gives CASRPRGLASYEQYF.